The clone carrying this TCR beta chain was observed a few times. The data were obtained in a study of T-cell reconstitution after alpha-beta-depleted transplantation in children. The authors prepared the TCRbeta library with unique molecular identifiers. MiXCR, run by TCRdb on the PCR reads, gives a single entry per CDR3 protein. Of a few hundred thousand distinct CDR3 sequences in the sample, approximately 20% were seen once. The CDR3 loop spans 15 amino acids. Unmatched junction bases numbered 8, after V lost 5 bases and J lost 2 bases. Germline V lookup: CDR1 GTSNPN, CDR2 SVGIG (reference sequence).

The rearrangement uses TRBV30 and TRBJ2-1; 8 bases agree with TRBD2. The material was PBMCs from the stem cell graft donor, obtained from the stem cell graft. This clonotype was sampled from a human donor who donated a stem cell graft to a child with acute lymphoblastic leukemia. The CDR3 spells CAWAYPGGTYNEQFF. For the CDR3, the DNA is TGTGCCTGGGCCTATCCGGGGGGGACCTACAATGAGCAGTTCTTC. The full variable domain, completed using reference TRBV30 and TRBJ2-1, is SQTIHQWPATLVQPVGSPLSLECTVEGTSNPNLYWYRQAAGRGLQLLFYSVGIGQISSEVPQNLSASRPQDRQFILSSKKLLLSDSGFYLCAWAYPGGTYNEQFFGPGTRLTVL.